Sequencing of this T cell receptor (beta chain) was carried out in a study of radiotherapy plus CTLA-4 blockade in lung cancer. The study's findings and limits: It was early blood T cell clone dynamics, with interferon-beta, that reportedly best predicted response. Some TCR clones had been derived from tumors. These clones expanded in peripheral blood after radiotherapy plus ipilimumab.

This clone was observed a handful of times. What it binds is unknown. Sequenced by immunoSEQ multiplex PCR; TCRdb stores in-frame clones only, minus some. The data contain about 98,000 clones, approximately 85% of them singletons. The origin of this receptor is a human donor with non-small cell lung cancer who had a partial response to radiotherapy plus ipilimumab. The sample consisted of peripheral blood, taken from a patient treated with radiotherapy plus ipilimumab.

CDR3 residues: CASSVVTSGSSGELFF. The CDR3 DNA reads as TGTGCCAGCAGCGTAGTCACTAGCGGGAGTTCCGGGGAGCTGTTTTTT. The gene calls are TRBV9 and TRBJ2-2, with TRBD2 matching over 11 bases. This CDR3 contains 16 residues. J lost 6 bases, V lost 0 bases, and 4 bases had no gene match. The germline CDR1 and CDR2 sequences are SGDLS and YYNGEE. Full variable domain (missing parts from reference TRBV9 and TRBJ2-2): DSGVTQTPKHLITATGQRVTLRCSPRSGDLSVYWYQQSLDQGLQFLIQYYNGEERAKGNILERFSAQQFPDLHSELNLSSLELGDSALYFCASSVVTSGSSGELFFGEGSRLTVL.